This TCR beta chain was obtained from a study of blood T cell repertoires in COVID-19. Study background: The origin of the acute and convalescent COVID-19 samples was the United States, Italy and Spain. T cells, B-cell-depleted T cells, or PBMCs supplied cDNA or gDNA.

In the original workflow: Amplifying reference gene primers gave estimates of nucleated cell counts. Produced via immunoSEQ multiplex PCR; TCRdb's table is partial and in-frame only. V, J and clone size derive from that table, while D and trimming were established from the DNA sequence. This sample has some 250,000 clones; around 83% occur once, and the top ten carry roughly 8.7%. V was clipped by 4 bases and J by 1 base; unmatched bases: 3. Germline lookup yields CDR1 SQVTM and CDR2 ANQGSEA. This CDR3 has 14 residues. This receptor was obtained from a man in his forties with active or convalescent COVID-19. Sample: peripheral blood. The chain employs TRBV29-1 and TRBJ1-1; 10 nucleotides match TRBD1. CDR3 sequence (DNA): TGCAGCGTTGGCCGGACAGGGGGGAACACTGAAGCTTTCTTT. Protein product: CSVGRTGGNTEAFF.